This entry is about one T cell receptor (beta chain). What it recognizes is unknown. The sample has other DNA sequences that encode this CDR3 too. PCR employed 60 Vbeta and 13 Jbeta primers. Data came from immunoSEQ multiplex PCR; TCRdb stores just in-frame clones and leaves some out. The sample carries some 130,000 clones, around 80% recorded once. Germline V gene sequence: CDR1 SGHVS, CDR2 FQNEAQ. Trimming removed 1 base from V and 4 bases from J, with 10 bases in between. This CDR3 has 14 residues. This specimen comes from a study of cytomegalovirus exposure and HLA in healthy donors. Study-level findings and limits: Many donors carried some public TCRs, although rarity characterized most TCR sequences. A later analysis showed that HLA-associated TCR beta chains had undergone more clonal expansion than equally common others. Researchers reported in a later analysis that a missense DCLRE1C variant was tied to TCR beta V- and J-gene trimming.

The chain employs TRBV7-8 and TRBJ1-2, with a possible D match to TRBD1 (5 bases). The sequence came from a man aged 25-45 years in good health and CMV-seronegative. Sequenced sample: PBMCs. The CDR3 bases are TGTGCCAGCAGCTTAGGAACAGGCGCCTATGGCTACACCTTC. Amino acid sequence: CASSLGTGAYGYTF.